This T cell receptor beta chain was observed in a study of T-cell reconstitution after alpha-beta-depleted transplantation in children (dated by TCRdb to 2016 to 2018). About the full investigation: Using TCR repertoire profiling, the study followed T-cell immune reconstitution in a quantitative way in children after TCRalphabeta/CD19-depleted allogeneic hematopoietic cell transplantation.

The treatment or condition label here, explained by the study, means: allogeneic hematopoietic cell transplantation with graft depleted of TCRalphabeta T cells and CD19 B cells. The children who served as transplant recipients had been given grafts of TCRalphabeta/CD19-depleted allogeneic hematopoietic cells. Overall results and qualifications from the work: In some patients, the high TCRbeta diversity seen at day 60 was put down to recipient T cells and intrathymic progenitors that had survived conditioning. Apparently early alphabetaT-cell count recovery about two months after transplant reportedly relied on only several hundred rapidly expanded clones derived from non-depleted graft cells. Over subsequent months, a decline in hyperexpanded clone frequencies was noted, and after one year, T-cell counts and TCRbeta diversity were mostly ascribed to newly produced T cells.

There are 12 amino acids in the CDR3, from cysteine to phenylalanine inclusive. The retained sequence is limited to the CDR3, 36 bases, with the frame set at the first base. According to the germline V gene, CDR1 reads MNHEY and CDR2 reads SVGAGI. The germline ends are 15 bases apart after V is trimmed by 9 bases and J by 9 bases. This clonotype was counted at least ten times. Its antigen is currently not known. Base quality data are lacking; no much larger clone is found one base away. The library was produced with PCR. The sample was run on an Illumina HiSeq 2500. To normalize quantification of the TCRbeta repertoire, the TCR libraries were built with molecular barcoding that relied on unique molecular identifiers. TCRdb passed the public sequencing reads through fastp at Q25 and MiXCR, retaining productive beta sequences. CDR3 protein sequences are deduplicated, and each keeps its most common genes and DNA. This sample has 580,000 or so distinct CDR3 sequences in its table, and 20% to 25% of those were observed once. The top ten hold 11% to 15% of the sample.

This sequence was found in a boy younger than two who had a stem cell transplant for acute myeloid leukemia, so the T cells may come from the graft donor. The chain is assembled from TRBV6-5 and TRBJ2-1, with a weak D call of TRBD2 (7 bases match). The sample here was PBMCs, mostly from graft donor cells, taken 360 days after TCRalphabeta/CD19-depleted stem cell transplant. CDR3 region: CARWGGPIEQFF. The DNA sequence reads TGTGCCAGGTGGGGGGGGCCGATTGAGCAGTTCTTC.